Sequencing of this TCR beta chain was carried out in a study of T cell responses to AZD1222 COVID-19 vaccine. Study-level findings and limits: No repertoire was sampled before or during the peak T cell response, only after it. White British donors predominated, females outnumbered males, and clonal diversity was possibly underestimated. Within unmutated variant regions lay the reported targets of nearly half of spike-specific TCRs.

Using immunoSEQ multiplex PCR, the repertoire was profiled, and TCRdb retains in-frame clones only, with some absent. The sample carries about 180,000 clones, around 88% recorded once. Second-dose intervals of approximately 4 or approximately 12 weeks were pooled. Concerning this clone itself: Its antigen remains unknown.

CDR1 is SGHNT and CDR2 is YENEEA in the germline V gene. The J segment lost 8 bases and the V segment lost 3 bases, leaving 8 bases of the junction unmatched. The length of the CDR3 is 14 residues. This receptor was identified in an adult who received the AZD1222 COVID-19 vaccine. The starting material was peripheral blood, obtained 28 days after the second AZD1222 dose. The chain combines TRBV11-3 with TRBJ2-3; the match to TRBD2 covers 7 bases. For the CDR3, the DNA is TGTGCCAGCAGCTTTAACAGGCCGGGGGGTACGCAGTATTTT. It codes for CASSFNRPGGTQYF. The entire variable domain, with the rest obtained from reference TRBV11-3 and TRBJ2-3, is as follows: EAGVVQSPRYKIIEKKQPVAFWCNPISGHNTLYWYLQNLGQGPELLIRYENEEAVDDSQLPKDRFSAERLKGVDSTLKIQPAELGDSAVYLCASSFNRPGGTQYFGPGTRLTVL.